One and the same sample provided the 16 T cell receptor beta chains below, sequenced in a study of cytomegalovirus exposure and HLA in healthy donors. TCRdb's copy holds only in-frame clones and misses some; the assay was immunoSEQ multiplex PCR. In the table there are about 140,000 clones, about 86% of which are singletons. Sequences were obtained from PBMCs. Every receptor here comes from a man younger than 35 in good health and CMV-seronegative.

J is TRBJ2-1 and V is TRBV5-4; D possibly corresponds to TRBD1 (6 bases). The CDR3 has 14 residues. Trimming pared 1 base from V and 3 bases from J, leaving 8 bases between. Looked up from germline, CDR1 is SGHNT and CDR2 is YYREEE (reference sequence). The DNA for the CDR3 is TGTGCCAGCAGCTTGACAGGGAACTACAATGAGCAGTTCTTC. This encodes CASSLTGNYNEQFF.

The J gene is TRBJ1-6, the V gene TRBV19; the match to TRBD1 covers 9 bases. CDR1 and CDR2 from the germline V gene are LNHDA and SQIVND (reference sequence). This CDR3 contains 17 residues. The junction had 8 bases not matched to a gene; V was cut back by 1 base and J by 7 bases. CDR3 DNA: TGTGCCAGTAGTATAGGCCGAACGGGACAGGGAAATTCACCCCTCCACTTT. Protein product: CASSIGRTGQGNSPLHF.

This clone showed up just once. The CDR3 reads CAISESKGARFNYGYTF. The CDR3 coding sequence is TGTGCCATCAGTGAGTCAAAGGGGGCGCGTTTTAACTATGGCTACACCTTC. This rearrangement joins TRBV10-3 to TRBJ1-2; 7 bases map to TRBD1. V gave up 0 bases and J gave up 1 base; unmatched junction bases: 8. The CDR3 consists of 17 residues. Germline lookup yields CDR1 ENHRY and CDR2 SYGVKD.

The chain links TRBV7-2 to TRBJ1-2, with D maybe TRBD1 (6 bases). Trimming shortened V by 5 bases and J by 0 bases, and 16 bases separated the two germline ends. This CDR3 has 16 residues. CDR1 is SGHTA and CDR2 is FQGNSA in the germline V gene. CDR3 protein: CASSQPWTETNYGYTF. Here the CDR3 DNA reads TGTGCCAGCAGCCAACCCTGGACAGAAACTAACTATGGCTACACCTTC.

This chain uses TRBV7-8 with TRBJ2-4; the match to TRBD1 covers 7 bases. Germline values: CDR1 SGHVS, CDR2 FQNEAQ. The CDR3 is 16 amino acids. Trimming took 5 bases from V and 6 from J; bases not matched to a gene: 13. CDR3 loop: CASSRGQVGIGNIQYF. The DNA of the CDR3 is TGTGCCAGCAGCCGCGGACAGGTGGGAATAGGAAACATTCAGTACTTC.

The J gene is TRBJ1-1, the V gene TRBV5-1; no clear D. The V and J ends lost 3 bases and 7 bases respectively, with 13 bases between them. The CDR3 extends over 13 amino acids. CDR1 is SGHRS and CDR2 is YFSETQ in the germline V gene. In DNA form, the CDR3 reads TGCGCCAGCAGCTCCGACGGAGCACTTGAAGCTTTCTTT. Its protein product is CASSSDGALEAFF.

V and J are TRBV28 and TRBJ2-3, with TRBD2 as a possible D gene (5 bases). Germline loops: CDR1 MDHEN, CDR2 SYDVKM. The CDR3 covers 16 residues. The V end lost 3 bases, the J end lost 0 bases, and 13 bases lay between the germline ends. The CDR3 sequence is CASSLPVAGSTDTQYF. The DNA for the CDR3 is TGTGCCAGCAGTTTGCCGGTGGCGGGTAGCACAGATACGCAGTATTTT. The full variable domain, completed using reference TRBV28 and TRBJ2-3, is DVKVTQSSRYLVKRTGEKVFLECVQDMDHENMFWYRQDPGLGLRLIYFSYDVKMKEKGDIPEGYSVSREKKERFSLILESASTNQTSMYLCASSLPVAGSTDTQYFGPGTRLTVL.

V and J are TRBV19 and TRBJ2-5; TRBD2 might be the D (5 bases). The CDR3 has 13 residues. Deletions cut 5 bases from V and 5 bases from J, with 12 bases between. Per the germline V gene, CDR1 is LNHDA and CDR2 is SQIVND (reference sequence). Here the CDR3 reads CASSVAQRETQYF. The CDR3 region has the DNA TGTGCCAGTAGTGTAGCGCAGAGGGAGACCCAGTACTTC.

This chain connects TRBV19 to TRBJ1-2; possibly TRBD1 for D (5 bases). Germline CDR1 is LNHDA and CDR2 is SQIVND (reference sequence). CDR3 length: 19 amino acids. V was shortened by 2 bases and J by 6 bases, with 28 bases between the two germline ends. The CDR3 protein is CASSILGQGAGLFMDGYTF. For the CDR3, the DNA is TGTGCCAGTAGTATACTCGGCCAAGGGGCAGGCCTGTTTATGGATGGCTACACCTTC.

This clone was seen more than once but under ten times. This chain uses TRBV7-9 with TRBJ2-1, with a weak D call TRBD2 (6 bases). V gave up 0 bases and J gave up 6 bases, with 6 bases separating them. The CDR3 contains 13 residues. Germline lookup yields CDR1 SEHNR and CDR2 FQNEAQ (reference sequence). CDR3: CASSLAGGNEQFF. The CDR3 DNA follows: TGTGCCAGCAGCTTAGCGGGAGGCAATGAGCAGTTCTTC.

The CDR3 protein is CASSPGRETQYF. The CDR3 nucleotides are TGTGCCAGCAGCCCAGGGCGCGAGACCCAGTACTTC. This chain connects TRBV7-2 to TRBJ2-5, with D perhaps matching TRBD1 (5 bases). CDR1 is SGHTA and CDR2 is FQGNSA in the germline V gene. V lost 5 bases and J 5 bases, leaving 9 bases between the germline ends. This CDR3 has 12 residues.

The chain couples TRBV4-1 to TRBJ2-5; 7 bases fit TRBD1. This CDR3 contains 14 residues. Trimming cost V 3 bases and J 13 bases; bases outside gene matches: 14. Germline-derived CDR1 and CDR2 are MGHRA and YSYEKL. The CDR3 DNA sequence: TGCGCCAGCAGCCAGCGATGGCAGGGGGAGTTTCTGTACTTC. The encoded protein is CASSQRWQGEFLYF.

The chain joins TRBV6-5 to TRBJ2-7; TRBD2 agrees at 7 bases. Trimming at V came to 0 bases and at J to 5 bases, leaving 4 bases not matched to a gene. The length of the CDR3 is 14 residues. CDR1 is MNHEY and CDR2 is SVGAGI in the germline V gene. CDR3 coding DNA: TGTGCCAGCAGTTACTCAGGGACTAAGAACGAGCAGTACTTC. It specifies CASSYSGTKNEQYF.

The chain is built from TRBV4-3 and TRBJ1-3, with D possibly TRBD1 on 5 matching bases. CDR1 and CDR2 (germline): LGHNA, YSLEER. The CDR3 runs 16 residues. Deletions cut 0 bases from V and 2 bases from J, with 11 bases between. The CDR3 DNA is TGCGCCAGCAGCCAAGATGGAGACAGAACTGGAAACACCATATATTTT. Translating gives CASSQDGDRTGNTIYF.

In its sample, this clone was seen a few times. The chain links TRBV6-5 to TRBJ1-5; D perhaps matches TRBD1 (6 bases). The CDR3 runs to 14 residues. Germline V CDR1 and CDR2: MNHEY, SVGAGI. V shed 6 bases and J shed 7 bases, with 16 bases lying between them. CDR3 residues: CASRGQGLGQPQHF. Written as DNA, the CDR3 is TGTGCCAGCAGGGGTCAGGGGCTGGGCCAGCCCCAGCATTTT.

The chain links TRBV7-2 to TRBJ2-7, with 9 bases fitting TRBD1. The germline gives CDR1 SGHTA, CDR2 FQGNSA. The length of the CDR3 is 15 residues. Germline trimming cut 0 bases from V and 5 bases from J; bases unmatched to any gene: 5. The CDR3 loop reads CASSLAGTGRNEQYF. DNA of the CDR3: TGTGCCAGCAGCTTAGCCGGGACAGGGAGGAACGAGCAGTACTTC.